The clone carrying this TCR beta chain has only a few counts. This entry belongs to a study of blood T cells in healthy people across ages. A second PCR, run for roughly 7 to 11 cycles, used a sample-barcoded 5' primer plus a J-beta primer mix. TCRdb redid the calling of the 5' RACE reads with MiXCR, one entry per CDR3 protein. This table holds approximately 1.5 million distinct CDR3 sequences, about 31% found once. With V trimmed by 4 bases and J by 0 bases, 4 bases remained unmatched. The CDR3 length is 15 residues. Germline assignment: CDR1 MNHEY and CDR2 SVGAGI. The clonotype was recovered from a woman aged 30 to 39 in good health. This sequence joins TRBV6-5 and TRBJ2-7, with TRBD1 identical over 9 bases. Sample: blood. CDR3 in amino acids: CASSWGQGSSYEQYF. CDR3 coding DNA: TGTGCCAGCAGTTGGGGACAGGGCAGCTCCTACGAGCAGTACTTC.